These T cell receptor beta chains were read from a single sample in a study of human T cells and chemical hapten exposure. TCRdb reanalysed the RACE reads using MiXCR and keeps one entry per CDR3 protein. The top ten hold less than 2.5% of the sample, which has tens of thousands of distinct CDR3 sequences, under 12% seen once. The specimen was whole blood, collected in connection with sensitization to the hapten diphenylcyclopropenone (DPC). The receptors stem from a man aged 40-49 years with alopecia areata. Some clones in this sample may be carry-over from other donors' samples. The CDR3 runs from the conserved cysteine through the conserved F or W. A D gene is named only where the DNA matches it firmly. Clone size is stated in some rows and not others, as once, few, many or a class when expanded.

d_call j_call v_call clone_size cdr3_aa cdr3_nt
TRBD2 TRBJ2-5 TRBV2 . CASRRGLAGGRGETQYF TGTGCCAGCAGGAGGGGACTAGCGGGAGGGCGTGGAGAGACCCAGTACTTC
TRBD1 TRBJ1-1 TRBV13 few CASSSVPDRGEAFF TGTGCCAGCAGCTCCGTCCCGGACAGGGGTGAAGCTTTCTTT
TRBD2 TRBJ2-3 TRBV7-9 . CASSSTLSGRGRLWQYF TGTGCCAGCAGCTCCACACTTAGCGGGAGAGGTCGGCTCTGGCAGTATTTT
. TRBJ1-6 TRBV9 few CASSVRDSPLHF TGTGCCAGCAGCGTCCGGGATTCACCCCTCCACTTT
TRBD1 TRBJ2-4 TRBV6-2/TRBV6-3 . CASTPGQGYDKNIQYF TGTGCCAGCACCCCCGGACAGGGTTATGACAAAAACATTCAGTACTTC
TRBD1 TRBJ1-1 TRBV29-1 many CSGDRGLRTEAFF TGCAGCGGGGACAGGGGGCTGAGGACTGAAGCTTTCTTT
TRBD1 TRBJ1-1 TRBV29-1 many CSVVPGQGIGTEAFF TGCAGCGTTGTTCCCGGACAGGGAATCGGGACTGAAGCTTTCTTT
. TRBJ1-5 TRBV19 few CASSIGYRQPQHF TGTGCCAGTAGTATTGGGTATCGTCAACCCCAGCATTTT
. TRBJ1-3 TRBV7-9 many CASQLSDTIYF TGTGCCAGCCAATTGTCGGACACCATATATTTT
. TRBJ2-1 TRBV29-1 many CSVETFYNNEQFF TGCAGCGTTGAAACTTTTTATAACAATGAGCAGTTCTTC
TRBD2 TRBJ2-5 TRBV7-2 . CASGPRLAGPEETQYF TGTGCCAGCGGTCCCCGACTAGCGGGGCCGGAAGAGACCCAGTACTTC
. TRBJ2-1 TRBV24-1 few CATRGGNEQFF TGTGCCACCAGAGGAGGGAATGAGCAGTTCTTC
TRBD1 TRBJ1-2 TRBV19 few CASSSGQAQPGGYTF TGTGCCAGTAGTAGCGGACAGGCCCAACCAGGTGGCTACACCTTC
. TRBJ1-3 TRBV28 . CASSPTVRGNTIYF TGTGCCAGCAGTCCGACTGTGAGGGGAAACACCATATATTTT
TRBD2 TRBJ2-1 TRBV6-5 . CASSYPGVAGGKQFF TGTGCCAGCAGTTACCCGGGGGTAGCGGGGGGAAAGCAGTTCTTC
. TRBJ1-5 TRBV10-3 many CAISESVQPQHF TGTGCCATCAGTGAGTCGGTGCAGCCCCAGCATTTT
TRBD2 TRBJ2-7 TRBV2 few CASSEGGGRAYEQYF TGTGCCAGCAGTGAAGGGGGCGGGAGGGCCTACGAGCAGTACTTC
. TRBJ2-5 TRBV4-3 . CASSQDAGMETQYF TGCGCCAGCAGCCAAGATGCAGGGATGGAGACCCAGTACTTC
. TRBJ1-2 TRBV29-1 . CSVEDPTRDRFRVNYGYTF TGCAGCGTTGAAGATCCAACCCGCGACCGATTCAGAGTTAACTATGGCTACACCTTC
. TRBJ2-5 TRBV5-5 few CASSIESGGQETQYF TGTGCCAGCAGCATAGAATCCGGGGGTCAAGAGACCCAGTACTTC
TRBD2 TRBJ2-1 TRBV7-2 few CASSVRLAGQEQFF TGTGCCAGCAGCGTACGACTAGCGGGTCAGGAGCAGTTCTTC
TRBD1 TRBJ2-7 TRBV29-1 . CSVDGQGAYEQYF TGCAGCGTTGATGGGCAGGGGGCTTACGAGCAGTACTTC
TRBD2 TRBJ2-7 TRBV3-1 many CASSPPGTSGRYEQYF TGTGCCAGCAGCCCCCCGGGGACTAGCGGTCGGTACGAGCAGTACTTC
. TRBJ1-3 TRBV20-1 few CSARRTVSGNTIYF TGCAGTGCCCGAAGGACAGTCTCTGGAAACACCATATATTTT
. TRBJ1-5 TRBV20-1 . CSARLGQLNQPQHF TGCAGTGCTAGATTAGGGCAGCTCAATCAGCCCCAGCATTTT
. TRBJ2-2 TRBV4-3 many CASSRTGELFF TGCGCCAGCAGCCGTACCGGGGAGCTGTTTTTT
TRBD1 TRBJ1-2 TRBV10-3 many CAISDGQASMGYTF TGTGCCATCAGTGATGGACAGGCCTCTATGGGCTACACCTTC
. TRBJ2-3 TRBV12-3/TRBV12-4 . CASSFDNPSAQYF TGTGCCAGCAGTTTCGACAATCCATCGGCGCAGTATTTT
TRBD2 TRBJ2-5 TRBV29-1 few CSVRLAGEIQETQYF TGCAGCGTGCGACTAGCGGGAGAGATACAAGAGACCCAGTACTTC
. TRBJ2-7 TRBV20-1 few CSARGDTYEQYF TGCAGTGCTAGAGGAGATACCTACGAGCAGTACTTC
. TRBJ2-3 TRBV5-1 . CASSLALRLMGVDTDTQYF TGCGCCAGCAGCTTGGCCTTAAGGCTGATGGGAGTAGACACAGATACGCAGTATTTT
. TRBJ2-3 TRBV20-1 many CSAQDRFTDTQYF TGCAGTGCTCAAGACAGATTCACAGATACGCAGTATTTT
TRBD1 TRBJ1-2 TRBV12-3/TRBV12-4 few CASSQQGIYGYTF TGTGCCAGCAGCCAACAGGGGATCTATGGCTACACCTTC
. TRBJ2-3 TRBV10-3 few CAISEGGAGTQYF TGTGCCATCAGTGAGGGCGGCGCGGGGACGCAGTATTTT
. TRBJ1-6 TRBV7-6 many CASSLSANSPLHF TGTGCCAGCAGCTTGTCGGCAAATTCACCCCTCCACTTT
TRBD2 TRBJ2-7 TRBV20-1 . CSANPLAGGQSYEQYF TGCAGTGCTAATCCCCTAGCGGGAGGGCAGTCCTACGAGCAGTACTTC
. TRBJ1-1 TRBV12-3/TRBV12-4 . CASSFTGNTEAFF TGTGCCAGCAGTTTTACAGGGAACACTGAAGCTTTCTTT
. TRBJ1-1 TRBV12-5 many CASALNPGLNTEAFF TGTGCTAGTGCCCTCAACCCGGGACTGAACACTGAAGCTTTCTTT
TRBD2 TRBJ2-7 TRBV7-9 few CASSPEGGTTHEQYF TGTGCCAGCAGCCCAGAGGGCGGGACTACCCACGAGCAGTACTTC
. TRBJ2-5 TRBV3-1 . CASSHGHMEGKGETQYF TGTGCCAGCAGCCATGGTCATATGGAAGGCAAAGGAGAGACCCAGTACTTC